Here is one T cell receptor (beta chain) with its context. Its antigen remains unidentified. For CDR1 and CDR2, the germline V gene lists MGHDK and SYGVNS. The CDR3 contains 13 residues, cysteine and phenylalanine counted. No DNA was logged. This entry is derived from a study of T cells expressing NK-cell markers (dated by TCRdb to about 2020). Notes on the research overall: In sorted CD3+CD56+NKG2C+, CD3+CD56+NKG2C- and CD3+CD56-NKG2C+ T-cell subsets from eight or nine donors, TCR beta-chain repertoires were profiled. Of the eight sequenced donors, seven were found to be HCMV-seropositive and one was found to be HCMV-seronegative. Randomly selected healthy volunteers, three men and five women, were used as the eight sequenced donors. Illumina HiSeq 2000/2500, MiSeq or NextSeq was used to sequence libraries as 2 x 150 bp reads. Beyond this particular receptor, the publication reports: It remained unclear whether the expanded NKG2C-expressing T cell clones were specific for HCMV antigens. Those dominant clonotypes were again the most abundant among CD3+CD56-NKG2C+ cells in a handful of donors, at about 25-60.1%. In roughly 6 donors, the dominant CD3+CD56+NKG2C+ clonotypes were found to rank among the top 10 CD8+ clonotypes and to make up roughly 1.0-7.5% of CD8+ T cells.

The instrument was an Illumina HiSeq 2000. The TCR beta cDNA libraries were made using 5'RACE template switching, a step that added both a universal primer site and unique molecular identifiers. Synthesis of cDNA was primed from the TCR beta constant segment and was followed by two consecutive PCR amplification steps. The paper's data handling went like this. MIGEC was used to demultiplex reads and group the reads by UMI, and MiTCR was used to assemble and quantify clonotypes. To remove erroneous sequences, TCR cDNA sequences were retained only when supported by two or more reads. The tcR package was used for downstream repertoire analysis, and clonotypes were matched between fractions using CDR3 nucleotide sequence together with V segment. VDJmatch was used to annotate antigen specificity against VDJdb, with one amino acid substitution in CDR3 allowed. Following reprocessing of the reads by TCRdb, the data hold one row per CDR3 protein sequence and no DNA is available. The V and J calls reflect TCRdb's pipeline rather than the authors' work. The record for this sample contains about 460,000 distinct CDR3 sequences. More than 1.4% of the sample comes from the top ten.

A commercial ELISA kit detecting HCMV-specific IgG in serum was used to determine HCMV serostatus. Ficoll density gradient centrifugation was used to isolate peripheral blood mononuclear cells from blood. The source of this sequence is a woman in her 50s in good health. Donor details come from another sample of the same person, matched by shared clones. The sample was blood T cells: a sorted CD56 or NKG2C T cell subset, CD4+ or CD8+ T cells, or bulk PBMC T cells (not recorded which). This receptor chain uses TRBV25-1 and TRBJ2-7; with no DNA, the TCRdb D assignment of TRBD1 cannot be verified. The CDR3 sequence is CASGSQGLYEQYF.